This T cell receptor beta chain was observed in a study of CD8 T cells in Susac syndrome. Per the germline V gene, CDR1 is KGHSH and CDR2 is LQKENI. Trimming removed 2 bases from V and 2 bases from J, with 16 bases in between. This CDR3 spans 16 amino acids. cDNA came from 0.5 to 1 ug RNA primed by random hexamers. TCRdb processed the immunoSEQ multiplex PCR reads anew with MiXCR; each CDR3 protein has one entry. The sample holds some 120,000 distinct CDR3 sequences, around 94% seen once. The clonotype comes from a human donor in good health. Sequencing input: CD4+ T cells from PBMCs. The genes are TRBV18 and TRBJ2-7, with D perhaps matching TRBD1 (5 bases). The chain's CDR3 is CASSPAMTVTTYEQYF. In DNA, the CDR3 is TGTGCCAGCTCACCAGCGATGACAGTGACGACCTACGAGCAGTACTTC.